Here is one TCR beta chain with its context. Original handling: For nucleated cells, counts were estimated from reference gene primer amplification. Only in-frame clones appear in the TCRdb table, and some are missing; sequencing was by immunoSEQ multiplex PCR. V, J and clone size are those of that table, while D and trimming were read from the DNA. Among about 120,000 clones listed, just over 85% were seen once. The entry originates in a study of blood T cell repertoires in COVID-19. About the research overall: Italy, Spain and the United States were the sources of the convalescent and acute COVID-19 samples. T cells, B-cell-depleted T cells, or PBMCs supplied cDNA or gDNA.

V lost 10 bases to trimming and J lost 0 bases; unmatched junction nucleotides: 7. CDR3 length: 15 residues. Germline values: CDR1 ENHRY, CDR2 SYGVKD. The chain has TRBV10-3 and TRBJ2-3; 10 bases are a match to TRBD2. Material: peripheral blood. The sequence was obtained from a man aged 40-49 years with acute or convalescent COVID-19. The CDR3 here is CATQSSGGSTDTQYF. DNA for the CDR3: TGTGCCACTCAAAGTAGCGGGGGGAGCACAGATACGCAGTATTTT.